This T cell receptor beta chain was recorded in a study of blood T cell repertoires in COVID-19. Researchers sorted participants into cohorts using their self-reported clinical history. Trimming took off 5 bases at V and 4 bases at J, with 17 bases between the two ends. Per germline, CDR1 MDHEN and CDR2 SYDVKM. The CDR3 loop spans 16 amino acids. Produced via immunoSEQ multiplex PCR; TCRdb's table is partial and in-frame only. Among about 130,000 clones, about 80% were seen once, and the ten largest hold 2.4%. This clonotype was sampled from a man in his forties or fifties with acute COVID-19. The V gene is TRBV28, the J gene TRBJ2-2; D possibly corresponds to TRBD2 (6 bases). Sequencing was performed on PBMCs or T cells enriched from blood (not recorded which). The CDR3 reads CASSGGLGDFTGELFF. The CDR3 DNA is TGTGCCAGCAGTGGGGGGTTGGGGGATTTCACCGGGGAGCTGTTTTTT.